This T cell receptor (beta chain) was sequenced for a study of cytomegalovirus exposure and HLA in healthy donors. Primers for the PCR totalled 60 Vbeta and 13 Jbeta. Generated by immunoSEQ multiplex PCR, the TCRdb table keeps only in-frame clones and is missing some. The sample has 150,000 to 190,000 clones, roughly 82% seen once. General study findings and limits: Highly shared variants forming one cluster were likely a sequencing artifact. Per a prior analysis, the majority of TCR beta V segments were productive roughly 87% or roughly 30% of the time. In a later analysis, several top co-occurrence clusters appeared linked to parvovirus B19, influenza, CMV and Epstein-Barr virus.

Comment on this clone: The antigen is unknown.

CDR3 size: 11 residues. Trimming took off 2 bases at V and 5 bases at J, with 3 bases between the two ends. In germline, CDR1 is SNHLY, CDR2 FYNNEI. V usage is TRBV2 and J usage is TRBJ1-1; D is unresolved. This TCR was sampled from a woman aged 50 to 60 in good health and CMV-seropositive. The sample comprised PBMCs. CDR3 sequence (DNA): TGTGCCAGCAGTGAACGTACTGAAGCTTTCTTT. This encodes CASSERTEAFF.